The 26 T cell receptor beta chains listed next were all sequenced from one sample in a study of T-cell reconstitution after alpha-beta-depleted transplantation in children. The authors prepared the TCRbeta library with unique molecular identifiers. TCRdb analysed the PCR reads with MiXCR anew, one entry per CDR3 protein. This table holds fewer than 400,000 distinct CDR3 sequences, roughly 21% found once. Material: PBMCs from the stem cell graft donor, obtained from the stem cell graft. Every receptor here comes from a human donor who donated a stem cell graft to a child with acute myeloid leukemia.

This clonotype was seen many times. The chain is built from TRBV29-1 and TRBJ2-1; no reliable D call. There are 9 residues in the CDR3. Germline V gene lookup returns CDR1 SQVTM and CDR2 ANQGSEA. Deletions cut 2 bases from V and 10 bases from J, with 3 bases between. CDR3 region: CSVEPEQFF. CDR3 in DNA: TGCAGCGTTGAACCGGAGCAGTTCTTC.

The chain couples TRBV9 to TRBJ2-5, with 8 bases aligning to TRBD1. The CDR3 sequence is 16 residues long. Unmatched junction bases numbered 9, after V lost 0 bases and J lost 5 bases. Germline assignment: CDR1 SGDLS and CDR2 YYNGEE. The CDR3 nucleotides are TGTGCCAGCAGCGTAGGCCCCGTTCGGGACAGGGAGACCCAGTACTTC. As protein: CASSVGPVRDRETQYF.

This rearrangement joins TRBV6-1 to TRBJ2-2, with D possibly being TRBD1 (6 bases). Per the germline V gene, CDR1 is MNHNS and CDR2 is SASEGT. The CDR3 has 14 residues. The V end was cut by 10 bases, the J end by 0 bases, with 12 bases between. For the CDR3, the DNA is TGTGCCACCCAGGGGCGCGCGAACACCGGGGAGCTGTTTTTT. This codes for CATQGRANTGELFF.

This clonotype was found a few times. This chain uses TRBV5-6 with TRBJ1-5; possibly TRBD1 for D (5 bases). Trimming pared 4 bases from V and 4 bases from J, leaving 6 bases between. CDR3 length: 12 amino acids. CDR1 and CDR2 from the germline V gene are SGHDT and YYEEEE. CDR3: CASSHRNQPQHF. In nucleotides, the CDR3 is TGTGCCAGCAGCCACAGGAATCAGCCCCAGCATTTT. Variable domain in full (rest from reference TRBV5-6 and TRBJ1-5): DAGVTQSPTHLIKTRGQQVTLRCSPKSGHDTVSWYQQALGQGPQFIFQYYEEEERQRGNFPDRFSGHQFPNYSSELNVNALLLGDSALYLCASSHRNQPQHFGDGTRLSIL.

This clonotype occurred a few times. The rearrangement uses TRBV12-3 or TRBV12-4 and TRBJ1-1, with a tentative D call TRBD1 (5 bases). The CDR3 contains 14 residues. The V end lost 6 bases, the J end lost 1 base, and 12 bases lay between the germline ends. CDR3: CASSLSGGNTEAFF. The CDR3 DNA reads as TGTGCCAGCAGCCTTAGTGGGGGGAACACTGAAGCTTTCTTT.

The chain links TRBV6-5 to TRBJ2-1, with D maybe TRBD1 (6 bases). Germline CDR1 reads MNHEY; CDR2 reads SVGAGI. Trimming removed 2 bases from V and 3 bases from J, with 17 bases in between. The CDR3 runs 17 residues. The CDR3 sequence: CASSYTENRAYYNEQFF. The CDR3 DNA sequence: TGTGCCAGCAGTTACACCGAGAACAGGGCTTACTACAATGAGCAGTTCTTC.

The sample holds a few counts of this clonotype. This sequence joins TRBV28 and TRBJ1-4; TRBD1 matches 7 bases. The CDR3 consists of 14 residues. Trimming cost V 6 bases and J 6 bases; bases outside gene matches: 7. Germline V gives CDR1 MDHEN, CDR2 SYDVKM. CDR3 in amino acids: CASSVGGGYEKLFF. The CDR3 nucleotides read TGTGCCAGCAGCGTAGGGGGCGGGTATGAAAAACTGTTTTTT.

This clonotype was counted a few times. This chain connects TRBV10-3 to TRBJ2-3; no clear D. The germline V gene has CDR1 ENHRY and CDR2 SYGVKD. The CDR3 totals 17 residues. V shed 4 bases and J shed 4 bases, with 21 bases lying between them. The CDR3 DNA reads TGTGCCATCAGTGCAGTCGCAGGCGGCCCCGACCCAGATACGCAGTATTTT. Protein sequence: CAISAVAGGPDPDTQYF.

The table lists this clonotype with many counts. The chain couples TRBV6-5 to TRBJ1-2; 7 bases line up with TRBD1. The germline V gene encodes CDR1 MNHEY and CDR2 SVGAGI. V lost 4 bases, J lost 4 bases, and 3 bases stayed unmatched. CDR3 size: 13 residues. CDR3 nucleotides: TGTGCCAGCAGTTCCGGGACAGTCTATGGCTACACCTTC. This sequence encodes CASSSGTVYGYTF.

CDR3 sequence (DNA): TGTGCCAGCAGTAATGGACGCAGGGGGCGCCGGCAAGAGACCCAGTACTTC. The encoded protein is CASSNGRRGRRQETQYF. The chain links TRBV25-1 to TRBJ2-5, with TRBD1 matching over 8 bases. Germline values: CDR1 MGHDK, CDR2 SYGVNS. The CDR3 sequence is 17 residues long. The ends lost 5 bases at V and 2 bases at J; junction bases unmatched: 13.

V usage is TRBV4-1 and J usage is TRBJ2-7, with D possibly being TRBD2 (6 bases). CDR1 and CDR2 from the germline V gene are MGHRA and YSYEKL. The V gene lost 3 bases and the J gene lost 4 bases, with 13 bases spanning the gap. This CDR3 is built from 14 residues. The DNA of the CDR3 is TGCGCCAGCAGCCACCGGGACTTGAAATACGAGCAGTACTTC. Translating gives CASSHRDLKYEQYF.

This clonotype was seen more than once but under ten times. This sequence joins TRBV5-5 and TRBJ1-2; the D is unclear. Germline assignment: CDR1 SGHKS and CDR2 YYEKEE (reference sequence). This CDR3 comprises 14 residues. The V and J ends lost 0 bases and 4 bases respectively, with 10 bases between them. CDR3 coding DNA: TGTGCCAGCAGCTTGGGGGCCGGGAGCTATGGCTACACCTTC. This sequence encodes CASSLGAGSYGYTF.

This rearrangement joins TRBV5-1 to TRBJ1-5, with D unclear. Germline CDR1 SGHRS, CDR2 YFSETQ. CDR3 size: 17 residues. Trimming stripped 3 bases from V and 5 bases from J, with 21 bases between. Written as DNA, the CDR3 is TGCGCCAGCAGCTCGTCAGCAGACCGCGGGGTCCATCAGCCCCAGCATTTT. Protein product: CASSSSADRGVHQPQHF.

The rearrangement uses TRBV4-1 and TRBJ1-1; unclear D gene. The V end was cut by 1 base, the J end by 5 bases, with 8 bases between. CDR3 length: 13 amino acids. Germline lookup yields CDR1 MGHRA and CDR2 YSYEKL. The CDR3 spells CASSQGLGTEAFF. The CDR3 DNA sequence: TGCGCCAGCAGCCAAGGTTTGGGGACTGAAGCTTTCTTT.

The sample holds many counts of this clonotype. The rearrangement links TRBV20-1 to TRBJ2-7; 7 bases fit TRBD2. There are 14 residues in the CDR3. CDR1 is DFQATT, CDR2 SNEGSKA, per germline (reference sequence). V gave up 1 base and J gave up 0 bases; unmatched junction bases: 3. The CDR3 loop reads CSARVSGFSYEQYF. The CDR3 DNA is TGCAGTGCTAGAGTTAGCGGGTTCTCCTACGAGCAGTACTTC.

This clonotype was observed many times. The chain is built from TRBV20-1 and TRBJ2-7, with 8 bases lining up with TRBD2. Germline CDR1 reads DFQATT; CDR2 reads SNEGSKA (reference sequence). The CDR3 runs 17 residues. The V gene end was trimmed by 5 bases and the J gene end by 1 base; junction bases not matched to a gene: 16. The CDR3 DNA reads TGCAGTGCTCTCCCGGGCCAAGGACTAGCCGATTCCTACGAGCAGTACTTC. Its translation is CSALPGQGLADSYEQYF.

This clonotype was counted between two and nine times. The V gene is TRBV29-1, the J gene TRBJ2-1; perhaps TRBD2 as D (6 bases). The germline V gene has CDR1 SQVTM and CDR2 ANQGSEA. The V end lost 6 bases, the J end lost 0 bases, and 12 bases lay between the germline ends. This CDR3 has 14 residues. DNA of the CDR3: TGCAGCGTCCGGGACTCACGCTCCTACAATGAGCAGTTCTTC. Its translation is CSVRDSRSYNEQFF.

This clonotype has just a few counts. The chain employs TRBV20-1 and TRBJ2-1, with 10 bases lining up with TRBD2. The germline V gene encodes CDR1 DFQATT and CDR2 SNEGSKA (reference sequence). This CDR3 is built from 16 residues. The V gene end was trimmed by 3 bases and the J gene end by 5 bases; junction bases not matched to a gene: 10. The CDR3 DNA follows: TGCAGTGCTAGTCCCCTAGCGGGAGTCTCAAACAATGAGCAGTTCTTC. Translated, it gives CSASPLAGVSNNEQFF.

In its sample, this clonotype was seen a few times. This sequence joins TRBV10-3 and TRBJ1-1; the D gene is possibly TRBD1 (6 bases). Trimming left V 3 bases short and J 9 bases short, with 23 bases between. Germline V lookup: CDR1 ENHRY, CDR2 SYGVKD. The CDR3 is made up of 16 amino acids. In DNA, the CDR3 is TGTGCCATCAGTGATAACCCGGGACATGGCATCACGAAAGCTTTCTTT. It codes for CAISDNPGHGITKAFF.

The V call is TRBV4-1, the J call TRBJ2-7; tentative D call: TRBD1 (6 bases). CDR3 length equals 15 residues. Between the trimmed V and J ends, which lost 5 bases and 5 bases, there was a span of 19 bases. CDR1 is MGHRA, CDR2 YSYEKL, per germline. CDR3 nucleotides: TGCGCCAGCAGCTTAAACATCGGACAGTTCCACGAGCAGTACTTC. Protein sequence: CASSLNIGQFHEQYF.

This clonotype showed up just a few times. The chain carries TRBV28 and TRBJ1-1; no clear D gene. From germline, CDR1 is MDHEN and CDR2 SYDVKM. V was trimmed by 11 bases and J by 7 bases, leaving 20 bases between them. CDR3 size: 13 residues. The CDR3 here is CAANSRGHLEAFF. CDR3 bases: TGTGCCGCCAACTCCCGTGGGCACCTTGAAGCTTTCTTT.

The V gene is TRBV9, the J gene TRBJ2-5; TRBD2 matches 8 bases. This CDR3 is built from 16 residues. The V segment lost 2 bases and the J segment 3 bases; nucleotides outside the gene matches: 9. The germline gives CDR1 SGDLS, CDR2 YYNGEE. CDR3 residues: CASSVTSGTRKETQYF. Here the CDR3 DNA reads TGTGCCAGCAGCGTTACCTCCGGGACTAGGAAAGAGACCCAGTACTTC.

This clonotype was counted a few times. The rearrangement uses TRBV28 and TRBJ2-4; 7 bases agree with TRBD2. Germline CDR1 reads MDHEN; CDR2 reads SYDVKM. Trimming took 7 bases from V and 8 from J; bases not matched to a gene: 11. CDR3 length: 14 amino acids. The CDR3 bases are TGTGCCAGCACCCCACTAGCGATCCCGGACATTCAGTACTTC. This sequence encodes CASTPLAIPDIQYF.

This clonotype has ten or more counts. The CDR3 here is CASSLGANNEQFF. CDR3 in DNA: TGTGCCAGCAGCTTAGGAGCAAATAATGAGCAGTTCTTC. This rearrangement joins TRBV7-6 to TRBJ2-1, with D uncertain. The V gene's germline CDR1 is SGHVS and CDR2 FNYEAQ. The length of the CDR3 is 13 residues. V lost 1 base to trimming and J lost 7 bases, with 8 bases between them. Full variable domain (missing parts from reference TRBV7-6 and TRBJ2-1): GAGVSQSPRYKVTKRGQDVALRCDPISGHVSLYWYRQALGQGPEFLTYFNYEAQQDKSGLPNDRFSAERPEGSISTLTIQRTEQRDSAMYRCASSLGANNEQFFGPGTRLTVL.

This clonotype was observed a few times. The J gene is TRBJ1-1, the V gene TRBV5-1; D is possibly TRBD1 (5 bases). V gave up 3 bases and J gave up 0 bases, with 9 bases separating them. The length of the CDR3 is 14 residues. The germline CDR1 and CDR2 sequences are SGHRS and YFSETQ. Here the CDR3 reads CASSSREMNTEAFF. The CDR3 DNA reads as TGCGCCAGCAGCTCCAGGGAAATGAACACTGAAGCTTTCTTT.

This clonotype was observed many times. The V call is TRBV5-1, the J call TRBJ2-2; tentative D call: TRBD2 (6 bases). Trimming cost V 0 bases and J 0 bases, with 9 bases left between them. The CDR3 is 16 amino acids. CDR1 is SGHRS and CDR2 is YFSETQ in the germline V gene. DNA for the CDR3: TGCGCCAGCAGCTTGGAGGGACTCGCGAACACCGGGGAGCTGTTTTTT. It specifies CASSLEGLANTGELFF.